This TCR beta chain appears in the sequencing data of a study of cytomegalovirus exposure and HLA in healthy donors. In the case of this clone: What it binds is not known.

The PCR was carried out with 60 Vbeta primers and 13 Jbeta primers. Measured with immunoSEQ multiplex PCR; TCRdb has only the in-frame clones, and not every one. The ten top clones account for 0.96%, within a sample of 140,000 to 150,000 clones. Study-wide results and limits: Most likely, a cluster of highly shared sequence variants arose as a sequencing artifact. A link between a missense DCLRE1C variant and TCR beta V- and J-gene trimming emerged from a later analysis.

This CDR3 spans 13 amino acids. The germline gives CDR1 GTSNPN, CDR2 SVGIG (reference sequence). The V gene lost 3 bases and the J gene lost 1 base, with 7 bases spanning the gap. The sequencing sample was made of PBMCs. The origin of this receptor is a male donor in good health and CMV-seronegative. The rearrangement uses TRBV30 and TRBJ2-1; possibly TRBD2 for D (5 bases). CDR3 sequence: CAWRGSSYNEQFF. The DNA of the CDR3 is TGTGCCTGGAGGGGGAGTTCCTACAATGAGCAGTTCTTC.